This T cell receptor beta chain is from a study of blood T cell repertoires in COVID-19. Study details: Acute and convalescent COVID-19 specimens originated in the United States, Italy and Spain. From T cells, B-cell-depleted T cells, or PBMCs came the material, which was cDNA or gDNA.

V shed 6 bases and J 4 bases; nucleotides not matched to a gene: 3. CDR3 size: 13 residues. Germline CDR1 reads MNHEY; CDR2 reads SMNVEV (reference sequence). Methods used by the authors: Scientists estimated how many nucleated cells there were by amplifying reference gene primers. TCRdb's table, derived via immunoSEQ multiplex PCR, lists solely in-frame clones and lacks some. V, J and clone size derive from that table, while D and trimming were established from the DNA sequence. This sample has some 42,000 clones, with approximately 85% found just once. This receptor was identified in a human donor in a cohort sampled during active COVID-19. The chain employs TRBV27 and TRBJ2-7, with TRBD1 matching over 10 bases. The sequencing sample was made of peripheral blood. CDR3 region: CASRWTGGYEQYF. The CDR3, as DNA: TGTGCCAGCAGGTGGACAGGGGGGTACGAGCAGTACTTC.